This T cell receptor (beta chain) was profiled in a study of blood T cell repertoires in COVID-19. Overall study context: The cDNA or gDNA used as material had been derived from T cells, B-cell-depleted T cells, or PBMCs.

This CDR3 is built from 14 residues. Germline values: CDR1 LNHDA, CDR2 SQIVND (reference sequence). V lost 2 bases, J lost 3 bases, and 7 bases lay in between. Original data processing: Amplified reference gene primers provided the basis for estimating nucleated cell counts. Measured with immunoSEQ multiplex PCR; TCRdb has only the in-frame clones, and not every one. The DNA was the basis for D and trimming; V, J and clone size are from that table. The sample has just under 75,000 clones; 65% to 85% are singletons. This clonotype originated in a man older than 75 with active or convalescent COVID-19. The chain combines TRBV19 with TRBJ2-2, with D perhaps matching TRBD1 (5 bases). Sequencing used peripheral blood. The CDR3 DNA is TGTGCCAGTAGTATACCCAGGGACACCGGGGAGCTGTTTTTT. Amino acids: CASSIPRDTGELFF.